This passage covers 19 T cell receptor beta chains from one sample sequenced in a study of T-cell reconstitution after alpha-beta-depleted transplantation in children. For TCRbeta, the library was prepared with unique molecular identifiers. Each CDR3 protein gets one entry after TCRdb re-called the PCR reads with MiXCR. The sample includes about 980,000 distinct CDR3 sequences, roughly 29% of them seen just once. The sequencing used PBMCs, mostly from graft donor cells, collected 360 days after TCRalphabeta/CD19-depleted stem cell transplant. All receptors come from a boy under two years old who had a stem cell transplant for SCID, so the T cells may come from the graft donor.

This clonotype occurred a few times. This chain links TRBV29-1 with TRBJ1-4, with D unresolved. The CDR3 sequence is 12 residues long. V lost 4 bases and J 3 bases, leaving 6 bases between the germline ends. The germline V gene encodes CDR1 SQVTM and CDR2 ANQGSEA. The CDR3 protein is CSVGRANEKLFF. In nucleotides, the CDR3 is TGCAGCGTTGGTAGGGCTAATGAAAAACTGTTTTTT.

V usage is TRBV19 and J usage is TRBJ2-3; D is unresolved. Germline CDR1 and CDR2: LNHDA and SQIVND (reference sequence). Trimming took off 6 bases at V and 7 bases at J, with 14 bases between the two ends. CDR3 length: 13 amino acids. CDR3 bases: TGTGCCAGTAGCACGGACCGATATTATACGCAGTATTTT. It yields the protein CASSTDRYYTQYF.

The chain uses TRBV20-1 and TRBJ2-5; 9 nucleotides align to TRBD1. There are 15 residues in the CDR3. V lost 1 base and J lost 3; bases outside the gene matches: 6. The germline CDR1 and CDR2 sequences are DFQATT and SNEGSKA (reference sequence). The chain's CDR3 is CSARGGTGLKETQYF. In nucleotides, the CDR3 is TGCAGTGCTAGAGGAGGGACAGGGCTAAAAGAGACCCAGTACTTC.

In this sample, this clonotype turned up a few times. The genes are TRBV6-1 and TRBJ1-4; TRBD1 matches at 7 bases. The V segment lost 6 bases and the J segment 0 bases; nucleotides outside the gene matches: 7. The CDR3 is 16 residues long. Germline V gene sequence: CDR1 MNHNS, CDR2 SASEGT. CDR3 residues: CASRRQGRATNEKLFF. In DNA form, the CDR3 reads TGTGCCAGCAGACGACAGGGTAGAGCAACTAATGAAAAACTGTTTTTT.

The chain links TRBV29-1 to TRBJ1-4; maybe TRBD1 (6 bases). The germline CDR1 and CDR2 sequences are SQVTM and ANQGSEA. The CDR3 is 13 residues long. V lost 1 base and J lost 8, with 11 bases in between. The CDR3 DNA reads TGCAGCGTTGAAGGCAGGGGAGGAGAAAAACTGTTTTTT. Translating gives CSVEGRGGEKLFF.

This chain connects TRBV7-9 to TRBJ2-1; D is ambiguous. Trimming pared 4 bases from V and 8 bases from J, leaving 21 bases between. This CDR3 region has 16 residues. Germline lookup yields CDR1 SEHNR and CDR2 FQNEAQ (reference sequence). The CDR3 sequence: CASSSNPTSGEHEQFF. CDR3 DNA sequence: TGTGCCAGCAGCTCCAACCCGACATCTGGTGAGCATGAGCAGTTCTTC. Supplemented by reference TRBV7-9 and TRBJ2-1, the full variable domain reads DTGVSQNPRHKITKRGQNVTFRCDPISEHNRLYWYRQTLGQGPEFLTYFQNEAQLEKSRLLSDRFSAERPKGSFSTLEIQRTEQGDSAMYLCASSSNPTSGEHEQFFGPGTRLTVL.

This clonotype has a handful of counts. The chain links TRBV9 to TRBJ2-1; D unresolved. V was cut by 0 bases and J by 0 bases, with 7 bases left in between. The CDR3 has 15 residues. Looked up from germline, CDR1 is SGDLS and CDR2 is YYNGEE. The CDR3 bases are TGTGCCAGCAGCGTAGGACCTGGCTCCTACAATGAGCAGTTCTTC. This sequence encodes CASSVGPGSYNEQFF.

This clonotype was seen many times. J is TRBJ2-2 and V is TRBV5-1; D assignment may be TRBD1 or TRBD2 (5 bases each). Trimming removed 5 bases at V and 1 base at J, with 15 bases between. CDR1 is SGHRS and CDR2 is YFSETQ in the germline V gene. The CDR3 runs to 16 residues. Here the CDR3 reads CASREPGRGNTGELFF. The CDR3 nucleotides are TGCGCCAGCAGGGAGCCGGGACGGGGGAACACCGGGGAGCTGTTTTTT.

CDR3 in amino acids: CTSSQSPIAGGPQETQYF. CDR3 DNA: TGCACCAGCAGCCAAAGCCCCATAGCGGGGGGGCCTCAAGAGACCCAGTACTTC. J is TRBJ2-5 and V is TRBV1; no check of the table's D call, TRBD2, against the DNA was made. TRBV1 is a listed pseudogene. This CDR3 region has 18 residues.

This clonotype occurred many times. Its ends do not fully match the called genes, so a read error is possible. The chain joins TRBV5-1 to TRBJ2-7; the D gene could be TRBD1 or TRBD2 (6 bases each). Looked up from germline, CDR1 is SGHRS and CDR2 is YFSETQ. This CDR3 spans 14 amino acids. CDR3 region: CASSLRGVSYEQYF. The CDR3 region has the DNA TGTGCCAGCAGTTTAAGGGGGGTGTCCTACGAGCAGTACTTC.

In its sample, this clonotype was seen many times. The J gene is TRBJ2-3, the V gene TRBV25-1, with TRBD1 matching over 7 bases. With V trimmed by 4 bases and J by 1 base, 5 bases remained unmatched. Per the germline V gene, CDR1 is MGHDK and CDR2 is SYGVNS. The CDR3 is 15 amino acids. The CDR3 DNA follows: TGTGCCAGCAGTGTGAGGGGGCGAGGCACAGATACGCAGTATTTT. This encodes CASSVRGRGTDTQYF.

The V call is TRBV10-3, the J call TRBJ2-3, with 7 bases lining up with TRBD1. Looked up from germline, CDR1 is ENHRY and CDR2 is SYGVKD. This CDR3 contains 16 residues. V trimming: 6 bases; J trimming: 1 base; junction bases outside the gene matches: 10. Here the CDR3 reads CAISATGTARTDTQYF. Here the CDR3 DNA reads TGTGCCATCAGCGCGACCGGGACAGCCCGCACAGATACGCAGTATTTT.

This sequence joins TRBV28 and TRBJ1-3; D gene uncertain. This CDR3 comprises 15 residues. The V end lost 7 bases, the J end lost 0 bases, and 13 bases lay between the germline ends. The germline gives CDR1 MDHEN, CDR2 SYDVKM. Here the CDR3 reads CASTVDSSSGNTIYF. CDR3 sequence (DNA): TGTGCCAGCACCGTGGACTCAAGCTCTGGAAACACCATATATTTT.

This clonotype was seen a few times. The rearrangement joins TRBV30 to TRBJ2-6; TRBD1 aligns across 11 bases. CDR1 GTSNPN and CDR2 SVGIG come from the germline V gene (reference sequence). The CDR3 runs to 14 residues. The trim removed 1 base at V and 10 bases at J, leaving 3 bases unmatched. The CDR3 region has the DNA TGTGCCTGGAGTGCTGGGACAGGGGGGAACGTCCTGACTTTC. This encodes CAWSAGTGGNVLTF.

This clonotype came up a few times. The genes are TRBV12-3 or TRBV12-4 and TRBJ1-1; no definite D call. The CDR3 has 14 amino acids. Trimming took 6 bases from V and 6 from J, leaving 17 bases between them. The CDR3 spells CASSSRVRVSEAFF. The CDR3, as DNA: TGTGCCAGCAGCTCCCGGGTACGGGTTTCTGAAGCTTTCTTT.

This chain links TRBV6-5 with TRBJ2-1; 10 bases match TRBD2. The ends lost 1 base at V and 6 bases at J; junction bases unmatched: 3. Germline assignment: CDR1 MNHEY and CDR2 SVGAGI. The CDR3 totals 15 residues. The CDR3 DNA follows: TGTGCCAGCAGTTACTGGACTAGCGGACCCAATGAGCAGTTCTTC. Amino acids: CASSYWTSGPNEQFF.

This clonotype was observed a handful of times. The DNA of the CDR3 is TGCAGTGCTACAGGGGGCGCAGATACGCAGTATTTT. Its protein product is CSATGGADTQYF. The chain couples TRBV20-1 to TRBJ2-3; 8 bases fit TRBD1. The CDR3 totals 12 residues. V shed 4 bases and J 4 bases; nucleotides not matched to a gene: 1. In germline, CDR1 is DFQATT, CDR2 SNEGSKA (reference sequence).

This chain uses TRBV20-1 with TRBJ2-1; D ambiguous. Germline V gene lookup returns CDR1 DFQATT and CDR2 SNEGSKA (reference sequence). The length of the CDR3 is 14 residues. V lost 6 bases and J lost 0, with 12 bases in between. In DNA, the CDR3 is TGCAGTGCCCCCTTGGCGAGCTCCTACAATGAGCAGTTCTTC. It codes for CSAPLASSYNEQFF.

The J gene is TRBJ2-1, the V gene TRBV3-1; TRBD1 matches at 7 bases. The germline CDR1 and CDR2 sequences are LGHDT and YNNKEL (reference sequence). CDR3 length: 16 amino acids. Losses at the gene ends were 4 bases for V and 0 bases for J; bases not matched to a gene: 6. The CDR3 nucleotides read TGTGCCAGCAGCCGAGGGGGCTTGAGCTCCTACAATGAGCAGTTCTTC. It codes for CASSRGGLSSYNEQFF.